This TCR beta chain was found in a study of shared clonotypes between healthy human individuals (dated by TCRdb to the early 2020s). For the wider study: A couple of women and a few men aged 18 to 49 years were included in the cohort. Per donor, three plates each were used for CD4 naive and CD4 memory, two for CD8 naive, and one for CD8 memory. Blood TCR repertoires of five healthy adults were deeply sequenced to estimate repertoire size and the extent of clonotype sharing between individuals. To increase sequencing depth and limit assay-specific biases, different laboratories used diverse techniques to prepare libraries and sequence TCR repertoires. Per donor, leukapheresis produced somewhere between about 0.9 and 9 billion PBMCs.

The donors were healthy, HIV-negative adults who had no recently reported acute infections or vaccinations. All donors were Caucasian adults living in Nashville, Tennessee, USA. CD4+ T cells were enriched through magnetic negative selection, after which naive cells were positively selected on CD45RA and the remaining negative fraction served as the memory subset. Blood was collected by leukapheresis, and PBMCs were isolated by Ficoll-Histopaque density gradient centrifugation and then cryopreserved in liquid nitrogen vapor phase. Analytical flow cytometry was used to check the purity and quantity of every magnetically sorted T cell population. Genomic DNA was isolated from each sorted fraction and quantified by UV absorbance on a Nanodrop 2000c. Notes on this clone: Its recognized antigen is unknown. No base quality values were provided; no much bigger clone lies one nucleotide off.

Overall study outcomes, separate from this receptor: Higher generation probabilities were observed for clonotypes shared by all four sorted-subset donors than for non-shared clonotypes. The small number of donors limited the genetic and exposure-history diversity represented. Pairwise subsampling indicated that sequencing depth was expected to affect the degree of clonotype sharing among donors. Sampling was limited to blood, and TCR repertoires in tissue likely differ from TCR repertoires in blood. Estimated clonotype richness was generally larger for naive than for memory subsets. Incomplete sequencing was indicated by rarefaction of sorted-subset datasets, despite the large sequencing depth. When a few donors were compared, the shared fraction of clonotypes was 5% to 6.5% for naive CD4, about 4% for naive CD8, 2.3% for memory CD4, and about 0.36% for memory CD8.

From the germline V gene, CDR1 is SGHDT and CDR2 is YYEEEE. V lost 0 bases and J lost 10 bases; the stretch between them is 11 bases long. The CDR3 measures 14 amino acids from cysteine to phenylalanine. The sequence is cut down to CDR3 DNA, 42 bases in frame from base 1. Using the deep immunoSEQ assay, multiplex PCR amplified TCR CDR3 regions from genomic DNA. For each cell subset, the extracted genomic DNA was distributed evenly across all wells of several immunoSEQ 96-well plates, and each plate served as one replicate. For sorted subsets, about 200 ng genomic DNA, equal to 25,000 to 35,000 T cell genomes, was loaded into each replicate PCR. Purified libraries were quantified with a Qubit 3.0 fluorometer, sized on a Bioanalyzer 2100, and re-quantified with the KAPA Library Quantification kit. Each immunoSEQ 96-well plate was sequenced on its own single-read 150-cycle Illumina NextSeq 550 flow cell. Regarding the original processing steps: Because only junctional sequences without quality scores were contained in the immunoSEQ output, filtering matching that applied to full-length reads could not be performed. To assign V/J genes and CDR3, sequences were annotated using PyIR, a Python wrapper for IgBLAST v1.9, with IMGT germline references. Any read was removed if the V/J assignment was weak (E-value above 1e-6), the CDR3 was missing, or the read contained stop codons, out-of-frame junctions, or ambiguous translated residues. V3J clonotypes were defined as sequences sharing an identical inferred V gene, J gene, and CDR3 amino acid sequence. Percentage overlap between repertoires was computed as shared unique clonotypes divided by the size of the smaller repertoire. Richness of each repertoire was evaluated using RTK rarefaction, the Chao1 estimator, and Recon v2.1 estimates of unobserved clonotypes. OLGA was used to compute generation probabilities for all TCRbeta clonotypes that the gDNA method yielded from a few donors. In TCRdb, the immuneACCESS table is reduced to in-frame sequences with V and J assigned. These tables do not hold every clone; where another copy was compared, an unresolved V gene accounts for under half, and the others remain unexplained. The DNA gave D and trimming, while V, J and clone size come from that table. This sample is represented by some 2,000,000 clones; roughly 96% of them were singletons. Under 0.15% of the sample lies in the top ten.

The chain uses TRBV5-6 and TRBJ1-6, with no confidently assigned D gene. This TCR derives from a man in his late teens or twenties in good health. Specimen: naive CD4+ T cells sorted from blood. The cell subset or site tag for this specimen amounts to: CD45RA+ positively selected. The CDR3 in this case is CASSLGGKGSPLHF. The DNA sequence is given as TGTGCCAGCAGCTTGGGGGGAAAGGGATCACCCCTCCACTTT.